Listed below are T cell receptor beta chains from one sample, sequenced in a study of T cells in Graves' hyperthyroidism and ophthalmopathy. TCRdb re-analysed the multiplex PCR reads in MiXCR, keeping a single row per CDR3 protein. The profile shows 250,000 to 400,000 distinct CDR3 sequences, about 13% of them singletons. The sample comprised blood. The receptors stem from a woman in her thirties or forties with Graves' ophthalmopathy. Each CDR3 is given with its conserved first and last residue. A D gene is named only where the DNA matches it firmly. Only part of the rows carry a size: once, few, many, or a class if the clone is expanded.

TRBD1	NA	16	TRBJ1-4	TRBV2	TGTGCCAGCAGACTCCCCCTGAGGGGGCGTCCTGAAAAACTGGTTTTT	CASRLPLRGRPEKLVF
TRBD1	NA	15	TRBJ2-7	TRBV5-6	TGTGCCAGCAGCCCCGTGGGGACAGGGGGCTACGAGCAGTACTTC	CASSPVGTGGYEQYF
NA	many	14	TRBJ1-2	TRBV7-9	TGTGCCAGCAGTGAGGCTTCGGGGAACTATGGCTACACCTTC	CASSEASGNYGYTF
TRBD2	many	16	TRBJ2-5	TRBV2	TGTGCCAGCAGACACTTAGCGGGGACTTCCCAAGAGACCCAGTACTTC	CASRHLAGTSQETQYF
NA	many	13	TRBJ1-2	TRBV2	TGTGCCAGCAGTGAGCAGACTAACTATGGCTACACCTTC	CASSEQTNYGYTF
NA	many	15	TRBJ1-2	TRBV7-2	TGTGCCAGCAGCTTAGGGTGGACAGTTCGCTATGGCTACACCTTC	CASSLGWTVRYGYTF
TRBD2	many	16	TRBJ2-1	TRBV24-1	TGTGCCACCAGTGTTGGGACTAGCGGGAGGAGACATGAGCAGTTCTTC	CATSVGTSGRRHEQFF
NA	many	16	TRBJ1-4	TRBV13	TGTGCCAGCAGCTTAGCCTCGGACGGTCCGGGGGAAAAACTGTTTTTT	CASSLASDGPGEKLFF
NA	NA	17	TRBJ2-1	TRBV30	TGTGCCTGGACTCCAAACGACGAGCGGTGGATTTACAATGAGCAGTTCTTC	CAWTPNDERWIYNEQFF
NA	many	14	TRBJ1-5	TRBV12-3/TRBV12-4	TGTGCCAGCAGTTTATCTCAGGCCCCGAGGCCCCAGCATTTT	CASSLSQAPRPQHF
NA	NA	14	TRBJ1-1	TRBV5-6	TGTGCCAGCAGCTTCCCCGGGGGTCACACTGAAGCTTTCTTT	CASSFPGGHTEAFF
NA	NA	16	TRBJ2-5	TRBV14	TGTGCCAGCAGCCAAGATCGTGTACGGGTGTTTGAGACCCAGTACTTC	CASSQDRVRVFETQYF
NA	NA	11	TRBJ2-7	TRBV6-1	TGTGCCAGCGGACCCTCCTACGAGCAGTACTTC	CASGPSYEQYF
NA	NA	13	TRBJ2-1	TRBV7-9	TGTGCCAGCGGGGGGGCCTCCTACAATGAGCAGTTCTTC	CASGGASYNEQFF
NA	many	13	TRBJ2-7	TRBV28	TGTGCCAGCAGTTTATTATCTCCCTACGAGCAGTACTTC	CASSLLSPYEQYF
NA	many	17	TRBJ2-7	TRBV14	TGTGCCAGCAGCCAAGATCGTGAAGCGGCGGGCCGGGGGGAGCAGTACTTC	CASSQDREAAGRGEQYF
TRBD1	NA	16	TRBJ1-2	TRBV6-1	TGTGCCAGCACCCGCTTCAGCCAGGGGGTATCGGGTGGCTACACCTTC	CASTRFSQGVSGGYTF
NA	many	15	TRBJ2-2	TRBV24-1	TGTGCCACCAGTGAACCTGGGGGGTACACCGGGGAGCTGTTTTTT	CATSEPGGYTGELFF
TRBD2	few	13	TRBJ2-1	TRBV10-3	TGTGCCACCGGGACTAGCGGCTACAATGAGCAGTTCTTC	CATGTSGYNEQFF
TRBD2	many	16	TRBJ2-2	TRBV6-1	TGTGCCAGCAGTCGGACTAGCGGGAGAGGTCCCGGGGAGCTGTTTTTT	CASSRTSGRGPGELFF
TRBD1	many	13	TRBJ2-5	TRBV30	TGTGCCTGGAGGAGGGACAGACAAGAGACCCAGTACTTC	CAWRRDRQETQYF
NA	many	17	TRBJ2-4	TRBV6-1	TGTGCCAGCAGGCCCTTAGGTAGCCCGGAGGAGAGTGACATTCAGTACTTC	CASRPLGSPEESDIQYF
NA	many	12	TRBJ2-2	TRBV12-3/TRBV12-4	TGTGCCAGCAGTTCTGAATTCGGGGAGCTGTTTTTT	CASSSEFGELFF
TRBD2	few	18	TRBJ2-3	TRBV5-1	TGCGCCAGCAGCTCGCTAGCGGGGGGCCGACCCCGCACAGATACGCAGTATTTT	CASSSLAGGRPRTDTQYF
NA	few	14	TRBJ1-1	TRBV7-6	TGTGCCAGCAGCTTAGCTTCGACGGGAGCTGAAGCTTTCTTT	CASSLASTGAEAFF
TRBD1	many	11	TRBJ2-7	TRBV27	TGTGCCAGCAGTCACGGGCAGGGGGAATACTTC	CASSHGQGEYF
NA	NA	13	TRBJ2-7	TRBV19	TGTGCCAGTAGTATATTTCCGGGTTCCGAGCAGTACTTC	CASSIFPGSEQYF
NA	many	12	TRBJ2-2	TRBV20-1	TGCAGTGCGGGTCAAGCCGGCGGGGAGCTGTTTTTT	CSAGQAGGELFF
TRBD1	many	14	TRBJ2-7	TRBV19	TGTGCCAGTAGTATGAACAGGGGCGGTACTGCGCAGTACTTC	CASSMNRGGTAQYF
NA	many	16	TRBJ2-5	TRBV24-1	TGTGCCACCAGTGATCCCAGGGCGGAGGGCCGGGAGACCCAGTACTTC	CATSDPRAEGRETQYF
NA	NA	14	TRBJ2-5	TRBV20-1	TGCAGTGCTAGATTTCGGACTTTCCAAGAGACCCAGTACTTC	CSARFRTFQETQYF
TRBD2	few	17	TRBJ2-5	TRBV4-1	TGCGCCAGCAGCCAAGGACTAGCGGGGGGGAAGGGAGAGACCCAGTACTTC	CASSQGLAGGKGETQYF
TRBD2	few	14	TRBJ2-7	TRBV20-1	TGCAGTGCTAGAGTGAGCGGGAGTCGTAACGAGCAGTACTTC	CSARVSGSRNEQYF
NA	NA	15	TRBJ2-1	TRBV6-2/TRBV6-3	TGTGCCAGCAGGCTTCTCGCGGAGGGGGGCAATGAGCAGTTCTTC	CASRLLAEGGNEQFF
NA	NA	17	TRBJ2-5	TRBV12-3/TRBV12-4	TGTGCCAGCAGTTTTTTTCGGGAAACCCCCAGCCAAGAGACCCAGTACTTC	CASSFFRETPSQETQYF
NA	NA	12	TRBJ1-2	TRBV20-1	TGCAGTGCCCCCCGGGCCTCCTATGGCTACACCTTC	CSAPRASYGYTF
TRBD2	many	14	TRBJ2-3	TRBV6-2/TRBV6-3	TGTGCCAGCAAACCTAGCGGGAGGTCAGATACGCAGTATTTT	CASKPSGRSDTQYF
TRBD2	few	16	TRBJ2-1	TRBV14	TGTGCCAGCAGCCAATCACGACTAGCGGGCTACAATGAGCAGTTCTTC	CASSQSRLAGYNEQFF
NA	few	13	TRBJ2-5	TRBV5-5	TGTGCCAGCAGCTGGCCGGTTCAAGAGACCCAGTACTTC	CASSWPVQETQYF
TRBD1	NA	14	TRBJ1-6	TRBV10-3	TGTGCCATCAGGAGGACAGGGGACCTTTCACCCCTCCACTTT	CAIRRTGDLSPLHF
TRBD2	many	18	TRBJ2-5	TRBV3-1	TGTGCCAGCAGCCAAGAGCGGCTAGCGGGGGGGACCCAAGAGACCCAGTACTTC	CASSQERLAGGTQETQYF
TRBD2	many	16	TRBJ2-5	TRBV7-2	TGTGCCAGCAGCATATCTAGCGGGGAGGGCCAAGAGACCCAGTACTTC	CASSISSGEGQETQYF
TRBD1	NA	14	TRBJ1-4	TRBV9	TGTGCCAGCAGCGCCGGGACAGTCGGAGAAAAACTGTTTTTT	CASSAGTVGEKLFF